These T cell receptor beta chains were read from a single sample in a study of T cells in Graves' hyperthyroidism and ophthalmopathy. TCRdb passed the multiplex PCR reads through MiXCR, listing each CDR3 protein once. The sample shows roughly 750,000 distinct CDR3 sequences, over 15% of them seen only once. Sequences were obtained from blood. Every receptor here comes from a man in his late teens or twenties with Graves' hyperthyroidism. Both conserved end residues are part of each CDR3. The D gene is left open where the match is weak. A row's size may be missing; if present it is once, few, many or a size class.

few | TRBJ1-4 | TRBD1 | TRBV11-3 | 13 | TGTGCCAGCCATGGACAGGGGAATGAAAAACTGTTTTTT | CASHGQGNEKLFF
. | TRBJ2-1 | TRBD2 | TRBV7-6 | 13 | TGTGCCAGCCTAGATTGGAAGGGAGGGGAGCAGTTCTTC | CASLDWKGGEQFF
many | TRBJ1-2 | TRBD1 | TRBV30 | 12 | TGTGCCTGCTACAGGGGAAACTATGGCTACACCTTC | CACYRGNYGYTF
. | TRBJ2-2 | TRBD1 | TRBV5-1 | 16 | TGCGCCAGCAGCTACACAGGGGGGACGGACACCGGGGAGCTGTTTTTT | CASSYTGGTDTGELFF
many | TRBJ1-6 | . | TRBV11-2 | 17 | TGTGCCAGCAGCTTATCCACCCGGCGCTCCTATAATTCACCCCTCCACTTT | CASSLSTRRSYNSPLHF
. | TRBJ2-1 | TRBD1 | TRBV28 | 15 | TGTGCCAGCAGTTTACCGCGGACAGGGTCCGATGAGCAGTTCTTC | CASSLPRTGSDEQFF
few | TRBJ1-1 | TRBD1 | TRBV5-1 | 15 | TGCGCCAGCAGTCGGCAGGGGGCCCGGGAGACTGAAGCTTTCTTT | CASSRQGARETEAFF
few | TRBJ2-1 | . | TRBV6-2/TRBV6-3 | 18 | TGTGCCAGCAGTTACCATCCCCCGGACTACCTCACCTACAATGAGCAGTTCTTC | CASSYHPPDYLTYNEQFF
many | TRBJ2-2 | . | TRBV30 | 11 | TGTGCCCGTGACAGGAACGGGGAGCTGTTTTTT | CARDRNGELFF
few | TRBJ2-7 | . | TRBV5-8 | 15 | TGTGCCAGCAGCTCCAGACGACAGTCCGCCTACGAGCAGTACTTC | CASSSRRQSAYEQYF
many | TRBJ2-7 | . | TRBV29-1 | 17 | TGCAGCGTTGAAGGGCTTAAGGGCTCTAGCGTCGTCTACGAGCAGTACTTC | CSVEGLKGSSVVYEQYF
many | TRBJ1-1 | TRBD1 | TRBV7-9 | 12 | TGTGCCAGCAGCTCAGGACAGGGTGGAGCTTTCTTT | CASSSGQGGAFF
many | TRBJ2-1 | . | TRBV12-5 | 19 | TGTGCTAGTGGTTTGGTAACTGGCCCGGGGCAGGGTACCTACAATGAGCAGTTCTTC | CASGLVTGPGQGTYNEQFF
few | TRBJ2-4 | . | TRBV14 | 13 | TGTGCCAGCAGCCAAGCCCCAACGGGGATACAGTACTTC | CASSQAPTGIQYF
few | TRBJ1-2 | . | TRBV27 | 12 | TGTGCCAGCGGACGCAGGGGCTATGGCTACACCTTC | CASGRRGYGYTF
many | TRBJ2-1 | TRBD2 | TRBV12-3/TRBV12-4 | 16 | TGTGCCAGCAGACCCGCCAGGACTAGCGGGACGACTGAGCAGTTCTTC | CASRPARTSGTTEQFF
many | TRBJ2-7 | . | TRBV5-5 | 15 | TGTGCCAGCAGCCCCAGTCCACAGGGATTATACGAGCAGTACTTC | CASSPSPQGLYEQYF
many | TRBJ1-1 | . | TRBV30 | 12 | TGTGCCTGGAGTGGATGGGGCACTGAAGCTTTCTTT | CAWSGWGTEAFF
few | TRBJ2-7 | . | TRBV30 | 11 | TGTGCCTTGGGTTCTGTGTCCGAGCAGTACTTC | CALGSVSEQYF
many | TRBJ2-7 | TRBD1 | TRBV28 | 13 | TGTGCCAGCAGTTTGGGACAGTCCTACGAGCAGTACTTC | CASSLGQSYEQYF
. | TRBJ1-1 | TRBD1 | TRBV9 | 17 | TGTGCCAGCAGTCCTAGTAGTGGGGGGACAGGGGGCCCTGAAGCTTTCTTT | CASSPSSGGTGGPEAFF
. | TRBJ2-3 | TRBD2 | TRBV29-1 | 11 | TGCAGCGTCCCCCGTAGCGGGGGGGAGTATTTT | CSVPRSGGEYF
few | TRBJ1-2 | TRBD1 | TRBV30 | 14 | TGTGCCTGGAGTGTAAAGGGGGCCCCGATTGGCTACACCTTC | CAWSVKGAPIGYTF
many | TRBJ2-5 | . | TRBV3-1 | 15 | TGTGCCAGCAGCCCTCGGGACTTAATAGGGGAGACCCAGTACTTC | CASSPRDLIGETQYF
. | TRBJ1-4 | . | TRBV19 | 15 | TGTGCCAGTAGTGTCCGGGGCCAGGGCCTTGAAAAACTGTTTTTT | CASSVRGQGLEKLFF
many | TRBJ2-3 | TRBD1 | TRBV20-1 | 14 | TGCAGTGCTTCGACAGGGGCTAGCACAGATACGCAGTATTTT | CSASTGASTDTQYF
many | TRBJ2-7 | . | TRBV18 | 14 | TGTGCCAGCTCAGACTTACCGAGCTCCTACGAGCAGTACTTC | CASSDLPSSYEQYF
. | TRBJ1-4 | . | TRBV6-6 | 17 | TGTGCCAGCAGTTACCTCGATGGGGGGCCCATCGGTGAAAAACTGTTTTTT | CASSYLDGGPIGEKLFF
. | TRBJ2-7 | TRBD1 | TRBV6-1 | 16 | TGTGCCAGCAGGAGTATCGGACAGGGGGCCCCCTACGAGCAGTACTTC | CASRSIGQGAPYEQYF
many | TRBJ2-7 | TRBD2 | TRBV6-6 | 18 | TGTGCCAGCAGTTACTCGGGTAGCGGGAGGGCCCTTAACAACGAGCAGTACTTC | CASSYSGSGRALNNEQYF
many | TRBJ1-1 | TRBD1 | TRBV5-1 | 14 | TGCGCCAGCAGGAGAGACAGGGGGGGAACTGAAGCTTTCTTT | CASRRDRGGTEAFF
few | TRBJ2-3 | . | TRBV5-1 | 14 | TGCGCCAGCAGCTCACCTAGCTTCCAGGATACGCAGTATTTT | CASSSPSFQDTQYF
. | TRBJ2-3 | . | TRBV6-2/TRBV6-3 | 12 | TGTGCCAGCAGTTACGAGGGTGCTACGCAGTATTTT | CASSYEGATQYF
few | TRBJ1-6 | . | TRBV5-5 | 14 | TGTGCCAGCAGCTTCGAGGTCGGAAATTCACCCCTCCACTTT | CASSFEVGNSPLHF
few | TRBJ2-7 | . | TRBV20-1 | 14 | TGCAGTGCCGCAGGCCCAGACGCTACCTACGAGCAGTACTTC | CSAAGPDATYEQYF
many | TRBJ2-1 | . | TRBV2 | 14 | TGTGCCAGCAGGGAGGACAGACCATACAATGAGCAGTTCTTC | CASREDRPYNEQFF
few | TRBJ2-1 | . | TRBV7-9 | 11 | TGTGCCAGCAGCTCCGACGTAGAGCAGTTCTTC | CASSSDVEQFF
. | TRBJ2-6 | . | TRBV5-1 | 17 | TGCGCCAGCAGCTTGTTTTCAGTATATGGTGGGGCCAACGTCCTGACTTTC | CASSLFSVYGGANVLTF
. | TRBJ1-5 | . | TRBV2 | 13 | TGTGCCAGCACTTCTTACAGGGATCAGCCCCAGCATTTT | CASTSYRDQPQHF
. | TRBJ1-4 | . | TRBV7-9 | 15 | TGTGCCAGCAGCTTAGCCCGGGGGAAGAATGAAAAACTGTTTTTT | CASSLARGKNEKLFF
many | TRBJ1-5 | . | TRBV30 | 14 | TGTGCCTGGAGTGTAGGCCTTAGCAATCAGCCCCAGCATTTT | CAWSVGLSNQPQHF
few | TRBJ2-3 | TRBD2 | TRBV7-8 | 19 | TGTGCCAGCAGCTCGGGACTAGCGGGAGGTAGAATGTTAACAGATACGCAGTATTTT | CASSSGLAGGRMLTDTQYF
few | TRBJ2-2 | TRBD2 | TRBV30 | 18 | TGTGCCTGGGCGTCCAGGGTAGCGGGGAGGGCTGGCACCGGGGAGCTGTTTTTT | CAWASRVAGRAGTGELFF
. | TRBJ2-5 | TRBD2 | TRBV28 | 15 | TGTGCCAGCAGCCGAAGAATAGCGGGAGGGGAGACCCAGTACTTC | CASSRRIAGGETQYF
many | TRBJ2-3 | . | TRBV7-3 | 16 | TGTGCCAGCAGCCTCCAGGGCGGGACTAGCACAGATACGCAGTATTTT | CASSLQGGTSTDTQYF
many | TRBJ1-2 | . | TRBV2 | 13 | TGTGCCAGCAACGAGGGGGCTAACTATGGCTACACCTTC | CASNEGANYGYTF
few | TRBJ2-2 | TRBD1 | TRBV6-5 | 16 | TGTGCCAGCAGTTACCCGGGACAGGGGGCGACCGGGGAGCTGTTTTTT | CASSYPGQGATGELFF
many | TRBJ2-1 | TRBD2 | TRBV9 | 15 | TGTGCCAGCAGCGTAGCACTAGCGGGAGCGCATGAGCAGTTCTTC | CASSVALAGAHEQFF
. | TRBJ2-3 | TRBD1 | TRBV5-8 | 17 | TGTGCCAGCAGCTTGGGACAGGGTGGCATTGGGGCAGATACGCAGTATTTT | CASSLGQGGIGADTQYF
many | TRBJ2-1 | . | TRBV11-3 | 15 | TGTGCCAGCAGCCCCGGTCCCCTCTCCTACAATGAGCAGTTCTTC | CASSPGPLSYNEQFF
. | TRBJ2-7 | . | TRBV29-1 | 12 | TGCAGCGTCGATCACGGGGATTACGAGCAGTACTTC | CSVDHGDYEQYF
many | TRBJ2-1 | . | TRBV6-1 | 17 | TGTGCCAGCAGGAAGGGGACTTTCGTAAGCTCCTACAATGAGCAGTTCTTC | CASRKGTFVSSYNEQFF
few | TRBJ1-6 | . | TRBV2 | 17 | TGTGCCAGCAGGGGAATATTGGGACTCAGGGGTAATTCACCCCTCCACTTT | CASRGILGLRGNSPLHF
many | TRBJ1-2 | . | TRBV12-3/TRBV12-4 | 13 | TGTGCCAGCAGAGAGAAGGGATACTATGGCTACACCTTC | CASREKGYYGYTF